This TCR beta chain was sequenced during a study of shared clonotypes between healthy human individuals. Study-wide points: Generally, naive subsets (rather than memory subsets) showed larger estimated richness. Depth was large, yet rarefaction showed that sorted-subset sequencing was incomplete. Shared clonotypes: approximately 4.5% naive CD4, 3% to 3.5% naive CD8, around 2.2% memory CD4, around 0.4% memory CD8.

Assay used: immunoSEQ multiplex PCR; TCRdb lists only in-frame clones, some missing. This sample has about 2.5 million clones, with around 92% found just once. On this clone: Its matching antigen is unknown.

The TCR sequence derives from a man aged 18-30 years in good health. Some clones in this sample may be carry-over from other donors' samples. Material: naive CD4+ T cells from PBMCs. Subset meaning: CD45RA+ positively selected.

The CDR3 DNA sequence: TGTGCCAGCAGTTTGCGTACAGGGTACTACGAGCAGTACTTC. It translates to CASSLRTGYYEQYF. The rearrangement uses TRBV28 and TRBJ2-7; tentative D call: TRBD1 (6 bases). CDR1 is MDHEN, CDR2 SYDVKM, per germline. Trimming removed 3 bases from V and 3 bases from J, with 12 bases in between. The CDR3 length is 14 residues.